This T cell receptor beta chain was captured by sequencing in a study of cytomegalovirus exposure and HLA in healthy donors. As for the study in general: The study's early data release held 75 million to 95 million unique TCRs from HLA-typed donors.

Germline V gene sequence: CDR1 SGHTA, CDR2 FQGNSA. The CDR3 is made up of 13 amino acids. V lost 5 bases and J lost 7, with 9 bases in between. The study, taken as a whole, reports: Later analysis showed most CMV-associated TCR beta chains appearing HLA-restricted. Most TCR sequences were uncommon, yet certain public TCRs appeared in many donors.

This clone occurred once. What it recognizes is unknown. The PCR employed 60 Vbeta primers together with 13 Jbeta primers. Sequencing used immunoSEQ multiplex PCR; TCRdb keeps in-frame clones, though not all of them. The repertoire includes about 200,000 clones, 82% of them detected once, and over 5% sits in the top ten. The J gene is TRBJ1-6, the V gene TRBV7-2; D remains ambiguous. This receptor was identified in a woman aged 45 to 65 in good health and CMV-seropositive. What was sequenced was PBMCs. CDR3 sequence: CASSLVSNSPLHF. CDR3 sequence (DNA): TGTGCCAGCAGCCTGGTGAGCAATTCACCCCTCCACTTT. The full variable domain, rest sourced from reference TRBV7-2 and TRBJ1-6, is GAGVSQSPSNKVTEKGKDVELRCDPISGHTALYWYRQSLGQGLEFLIYFQGNSAPDKSGLPSDRFSAERTGGSVSTLTIQRTQQEDSAVYLCASSLVSNSPLHFGNGTRLTVT.